These 21 T cell receptor beta chains were all obtained from the same sample, sequenced in a study of T cell responses to AZD1222 COVID-19 vaccine. Generated by immunoSEQ multiplex PCR, the TCRdb table keeps only in-frame clones and is missing some. The sample has 150,000 to 200,000 clones; approximately 92% are singletons. The sample in question was peripheral blood, obtained on day 0 of AZD1222 vaccination. These receptors all stem from an adult in good health.

This chain joins TRBV7-2 and TRBJ2-6; D not certain. The germline V and J ends were trimmed by 5 bases and 0 bases, with 5 bases remaining between them. Germline V gene lookup returns CDR1 SGHTA and CDR2 FQGNSA. This CDR3 has 14 amino acids. This CDR3 is CASSPASGANVLTF. The CDR3 coding sequence is TGTGCCAGCAGCCCAGCCTCTGGGGCCAACGTCCTGACTTTC. The full variable domain, with the rest looked up from reference TRBV7-2 and TRBJ2-6, is GAGVSQSPSNKVTEKGKDVELRCDPISGHTALYWYRQSLGQGLEFLIYFQGNSAPDKSGLPSDRFSAERTGGSVSTLTIQRTQQEDSAVYLCASSPASGANVLTFGAGSRLTVL.

The chain recombines TRBV7-2 with TRBJ2-5, with D perhaps matching TRBD1 or TRBD2 (6 bases each). This CDR3 region has 13 residues. Trimming took off 4 bases at V and 5 bases at J, with 11 bases between the two ends. Per the germline V gene, CDR1 is SGHTA and CDR2 is FQGNSA. CDR3 loop: CASSSGARETQYF. DNA for the CDR3: TGTGCCAGCAGCTCGGGGGCACGGGAGACCCAGTACTTC. Full variable domain (outside the CDR3, taken from reference TRBV7-2 and TRBJ2-5): GAGVSQSPSNKVTEKGKDVELRCDPISGHTALYWYRQSLGQGLEFLIYFQGNSAPDKSGLPSDRFSAERTGGSVSTLTIQRTQQEDSAVYLCASSSGARETQYFGPGTRLLVL.

The gene calls are TRBV28 and TRBJ1-1, with D unclear. This CDR3 is built from 16 residues. The V end was cut by 5 bases, the J end by 0 bases, with 16 bases between. Looked up from germline, CDR1 is MDHEN and CDR2 is SYDVKM. The CDR3, as DNA: TGTGCCAGCAGTCCCACTGGGGTCTCACTGAACACTGAAGCTTTCTTT. Its translation is CASSPTGVSLNTEAFF.

The chain carries TRBV19 and TRBJ1-5; 9 positions agree with TRBD1. CDR3 length: 14 amino acids. The germline gives CDR1 LNHDA, CDR2 SQIVND (reference sequence). The junction had 6 bases not matched to a gene; V was cut back by 10 bases and J by 2 bases. This CDR3 is CAIPGQGRNQPQHF. The DNA of the CDR3 is TGTGCCATTCCGGGACAGGGCCGCAATCAGCCCCAGCATTTT.

The chain links TRBV4-2 to TRBJ1-2, with a tentative D call TRBD1 (5 bases). Germline CDR1 reads LGHNA; CDR2 reads YNFKEQ. The CDR3 contains 13 residues. The V and J ends lost 1 base and 6 bases respectively, with 9 bases between them. The CDR3 protein is CASSQGGKDGYTF. CDR3 nucleotide sequence: TGTGCCAGCAGCCAAGGGGGGAAGGATGGCTACACCTTC.

In DNA form, the CDR3 reads TGTGCCACCAGTGATTCGGGGACACACTCTGGAAACACCATATATTTT. Translation: CATSDSGTHSGNTIYF. The gene calls are TRBV24-1 and TRBJ1-3; weak D call: TRBD1 (6 bases). The CDR3 length is 16 residues. Germline CDR1 KGHDR, CDR2 SFDVKD. Between the trimmed V and J ends, which lost 2 bases and 0 bases, there was a span of 10 bases.

The CDR3 DNA is TGTGCCAGCAGCCCAAGACAGGGAACTAATGAAAAACTGTTTTTT. It encodes CASSPRQGTNEKLFF. This chain uses TRBV9 with TRBJ1-4; 7 bases are shared with TRBD1. The CDR3 has 15 residues. Losses at the gene ends were 4 bases for V and 1 base for J; bases not matched to a gene: 4. The germline CDR1 and CDR2 sequences are SGDLS and YYNGEE.

This sequence joins TRBV6-1 and TRBJ1-6; D uncertain. Between the trimmed V and J ends, which lost 2 bases and 5 bases, there was a span of 16 bases. Germline loops: CDR1 MNHNS, CDR2 SASEGT. This CDR3 has 17 residues. This CDR3 is CASSERSRAANNSPLHF. The DNA for the CDR3 is TGTGCCAGCAGTGAAAGGAGCCGGGCAGCTAATAATTCACCCCTCCACTTT.

This sequence joins TRBV3-1 (or the pseudogene TRBV3-2) and TRBJ2-7; 9 bases agree with TRBD2. The germline V gene has CDR1 LGHDT and CDR2 YNNKEL (reference sequence). The CDR3 consists of 14 residues. The trim removed 5 bases at V and 6 bases at J, leaving 8 bases unmatched. The CDR3 bases are TGTGCCAGCAGCTCGCGGGGGGGAGGAGGCGAGCAGTACTTC. Residues: CASSSRGGGGEQYF.

This clone has only one observation. V usage is TRBV11-2 and J usage is TRBJ1-1, with D hard to call. The germline gives CDR1 SGHAT, CDR2 FQNNGV. The CDR3 is 16 amino acids. With 0 bases removed from V and 1 base from J, the gap between germline ends came to 12 bases. The DNA for the CDR3 is TGTGCCAGCAGCTTAGAATTGGCGCCGGGGAACACTGAAGCTTTCTTT. Its protein is CASSLELAPGNTEAFF. Complete variable domain (other parts from reference TRBV11-2 and TRBJ1-1): EAGVAQSPRYKIIEKRQSVAFWCNPISGHATLYWYQQILGQGPKLLIQFQNNGVVDDSQLPKDRFSAERLKGVDSTLKIQPAKLEDSAVYLCASSLELAPGNTEAFFGQGTRLTVV.

This chain connects TRBV5-5 to TRBJ2-7; D is possibly TRBD1 (6 bases). Germline V gives CDR1 SGHKS, CDR2 YYEKEE (reference sequence). V lost 4 bases and J 3 bases, leaving 11 bases between the germline ends. The CDR3 is 13 residues long. CDR3 sequence reads: CASSLRGYYEQYF. For the CDR3, the DNA is TGTGCCAGCAGCCTCAGGGGATACTACGAGCAGTACTTC.

The V gene is TRBV5-8, the J gene TRBJ1-1, with no clear D. V was pared by 6 bases and J by 11 bases, with 11 bases between. CDR3 length equals 10 residues. Germline V gene lookup returns CDR1 SGHTS and CDR2 YDEGEE. The CDR3 DNA sequence: TGTGCCAGCATCGCGTCCCGGGCTTTCTTT. Translating gives CASIASRAFF.

This chain links TRBV27 with TRBJ2-6; perhaps TRBD2 as D (5 bases). Trimming left V 5 bases short and J 2 bases short, with 10 bases between. Germline CDR1 reads MNHEY; CDR2 reads SMNVEV (reference sequence). This CDR3 is 15 amino acids long. The DNA for the CDR3 is TGTGCCAGCAGTAAACTGGGAGCTGGGGCCAACGTCCTGACTTTC. Residues: CASSKLGAGANVLTF. Full variable domain (outside the CDR3, taken from reference TRBV27 and TRBJ2-6): EAQVTQNPRYLITVTGKKLTVTCSQNMNHEYMSWYRQDPGLGLRQIYYSMNVEVTDKGDVPEGYKVSRKEKRNFPLILESPSPNQTSLYFCASSKLGAGANVLTFGAGSRLTVL.

This chain joins TRBV11-2 and TRBJ1-1; no firm D call. V lost 3 bases to trimming and J lost 0 bases, with 5 bases between them. The CDR3 is 13 amino acids. Germline CDR1 and CDR2: SGHAT and FQNNGV. The DNA of the CDR3 is TGTGCCAGCAGCTTTGAGATGAACACTGAAGCTTTCTTT. Translation: CASSFEMNTEAFF. Full variable domain (outside the CDR3, taken from reference TRBV11-2 and TRBJ1-1): EAGVAQSPRYKIIEKRQSVAFWCNPISGHATLYWYQQILGQGPKLLIQFQNNGVVDDSQLPKDRFSAERLKGVDSTLKIQPAKLEDSAVYLCASSFEMNTEAFFGQGTRLTVV.

J is TRBJ2-2 and V is TRBV7-3; possible D gene TRBD1, 5 bases. The CDR3 spans 14 residues. The ends were cut back, 5 bases at V and 3 bases at J, with 10 bases in the middle. Germline lookup yields CDR1 SGHTA and CDR2 FQGTGA. As DNA, the CDR3 is TGTGCCAGCAGCCGTTCCAGGGACACCGGGGAGCTGTTTTTT. It codes for CASSRSRDTGELFF. The variable domain in full, with the rest retrieved from reference TRBV7-3 and TRBJ2-2, is GAGVSQTPSNKVTEKGKYVELRCDPISGHTALYWYRQSLGQGPEFLIYFQGTGAADDSGLPNDRFFAVRPEGSVSTLKIQRTERGDSAVYLCASSRSRDTGELFFGEGSRLTVL.

The genes are TRBV4-1 and TRBJ1-2; TRBD1 matches at 9 bases. After removal of 2 bases from V and 4 bases from J, the junction contained 8 bases not matched to a gene. This CDR3 has 16 amino acids. CDR1 and CDR2 from the germline V gene are MGHRA and YSYEKL. The CDR3 region is CASSQPTGGGSYGYTF. In DNA, the CDR3 is TGCGCCAGCAGCCAACCAACAGGGGGCGGTAGCTATGGCTACACCTTC.

V gene TRBV5-1 combines with J gene TRBJ1-2; 9 bases agree with TRBD1. Germline trimming cut 3 bases from V and 4 bases from J; bases unmatched to any gene: 7. Looked up from germline, CDR1 is SGHRS and CDR2 is YFSETQ. The CDR3 loop spans 15 amino acids. The DNA for the CDR3 is TGCGCCAGCAGCTGGGGGACAGGGAACGGCTATGGCTACACCTTC. It specifies CASSWGTGNGYGYTF. Looking up the rest from reference TRBV5-1 and TRBJ1-2 gives the full variable domain: KAGVTQTPRYLIKTRGQQVTLSCSPISGHRSVSWYQQTPGQGLQFLFEYFSETQRNKGNFPGRFSGRQFSNSRSEMNVSTLELGDSALYLCASSWGTGNGYGYTFGSGTRLTVV.

This sequence joins TRBV4-1 and TRBJ1-2; 8 bases fit TRBD1. Germline lookup yields CDR1 MGHRA and CDR2 YSYEKL. J was trimmed by 3 bases and V by 3 bases; bases with no gene match: 6. The CDR3 spans 15 residues. The CDR3 nucleotides read TGCGCCAGCAGCCATATGGGACAGGAACACTATGGCTACACCTTC. It is translated as CASSHMGQEHYGYTF.

This chain connects TRBV30 to TRBJ2-1; 12 bases line up with TRBD2. This CDR3 contains 16 residues. Germline V gives CDR1 GTSNPN, CDR2 SVGIG (reference sequence). The V segment lost 3 bases and the J segment 8 bases; nucleotides outside the gene matches: 11. CDR3 bases: TGTGCCTGGAGGGTTACTAGCGGGAGGATAGACTATGAGCAGTTCTTC. It yields the protein CAWRVTSGRIDYEQFF.

This chain connects TRBV4-1 to TRBJ1-1, with unresolved D. This CDR3 is 16 amino acids long. The germline V gene has CDR1 MGHRA and CDR2 YSYEKL. The V end lost 1 base, the J end lost 0 bases, and 12 bases lay between the germline ends. The CDR3 nucleotides are TGCGCCAGCAGCCAAGTTGGTAAAGGTCTGAACACTGAAGCTTTCTTT. This sequence encodes CASSQVGKGLNTEAFF.

The chain recombines TRBV5-1 with TRBJ1-2; D might be TRBD1 (6 bases). Trimming removed 1 base at V and 3 bases at J, with 13 bases between. The germline V gene encodes CDR1 SGHRS and CDR2 YFSETQ. The CDR3 covers 15 residues. In DNA form, the CDR3 reads TGCGCCAGCAGCTTGTCCCTACAGGGCCACTATGGCTACACCTTC. Translation gives CASSLSLQGHYGYTF.